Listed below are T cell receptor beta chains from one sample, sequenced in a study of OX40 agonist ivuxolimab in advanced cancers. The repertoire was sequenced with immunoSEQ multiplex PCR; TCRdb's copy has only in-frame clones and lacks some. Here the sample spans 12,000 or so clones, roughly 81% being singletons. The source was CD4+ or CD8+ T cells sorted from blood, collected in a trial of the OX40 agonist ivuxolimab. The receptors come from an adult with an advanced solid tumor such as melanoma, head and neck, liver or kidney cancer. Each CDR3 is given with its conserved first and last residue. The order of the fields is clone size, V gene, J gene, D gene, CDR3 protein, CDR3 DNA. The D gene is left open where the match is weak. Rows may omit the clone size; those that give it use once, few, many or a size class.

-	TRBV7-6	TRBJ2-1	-	CASSWGRLSSYNEQFF	TGTGCCAGCAGCTGGGGAAGGCTCAGCTCCTACAATGAGCAGTTCTTC
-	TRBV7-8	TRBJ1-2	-	CASSSPWNF	TGTGCCAGCAGCTCACCTTGGAACTTC
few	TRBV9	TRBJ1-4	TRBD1	CASSVAGDSIEKLFF	TGTGCCAGCAGCGTAGCCGGGGACAGTATTGAAAAACTGTTTTTT
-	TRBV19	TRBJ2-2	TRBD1	CASSMGQGITGELFF	TGTGCCAGTAGTATGGGACAGGGTATCACCGGGGAGCTGTTTTTT
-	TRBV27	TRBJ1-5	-	CASSLSSHQPQHF	TGTGCCAGCAGTTTATCATCCCACCAGCCCCAGCATTTT
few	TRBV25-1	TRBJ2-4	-	CASMANEVKNIQYF	TGTGCCAGCATGGCAAACGAGGTCAAAAACATTCAGTACTTC
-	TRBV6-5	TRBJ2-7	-	CASSLSDGWEQYF	TGTGCCAGCAGTTTGAGTGATGGATGGGAGCAGTACTTC
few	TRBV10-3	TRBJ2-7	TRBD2	CAISESTSSGGYEQYF	TGTGCCATCAGTGAGTCGACGTCTAGCGGAGGCTACGAGCAGTACTTC
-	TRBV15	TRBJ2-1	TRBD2	CATGTSGSHEQFF	TGTGCCACCGGGACTAGCGGGAGCCATGAGCAGTTCTTC
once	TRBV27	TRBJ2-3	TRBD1	CASSLTGTGGYTDTQYF	TGTGCCAGCAGTTTAACCGGGACAGGGGGTTACACAGATACGCAGTATTTT
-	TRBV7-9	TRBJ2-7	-	CASSLGPLKYYEQYF	TGTGCCAGCAGCTTAGGTCCCCTGAAATACTACGAGCAGTACTTC
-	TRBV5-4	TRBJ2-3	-	CASRDSSTDTQYF	TGTGCCAGCAGAGACTCAAGCACAGATACGCAGTATTTT
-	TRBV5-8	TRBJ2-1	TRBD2	CASSLGLAGAPEQFF	TGTGCCAGCAGCCTTGGACTAGCGGGAGCTCCTGAGCAGTTCTTC
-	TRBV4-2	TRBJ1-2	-	CASSQDGAQGRANYGYTF	TGTGCCAGCAGCCAAGATGGGGCGCAGGGACGGGCTAACTATGGCTACACCTTC
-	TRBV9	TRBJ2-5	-	CASSVGGAQETQYF	TGTGCCAGCAGCGTAGGAGGAGCTCAAGAGACCCAGTACTTC
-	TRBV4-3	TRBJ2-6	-	CASSQEAGTGANVLTF	TGCGCCAGCAGCCAAGAAGCCGGGACTGGGGCCAACGTCCTGACTTTC
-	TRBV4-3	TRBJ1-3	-	CASSQYSGEDPYRNTIYF	TGCGCCAGCAGCCAATATTCGGGAGAAGACCCCTACAGAAACACCATATATTTT
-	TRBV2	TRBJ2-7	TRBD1	CATSPGQPFYEQYF	TGTGCCACGTCCCCGGGACAGCCCTTTTACGAGCAGTACTTC
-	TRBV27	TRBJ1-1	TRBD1	CASSQQGGLTEAFF	TGTGCCAGCAGCCAACAGGGGGGTCTCACTGAAGCTTTCTTT
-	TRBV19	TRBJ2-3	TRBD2	CASSTTAGSADTQYF	TGTGCCAGTAGTACGACAGCGGGATCCGCAGATACGCAGTATTTT
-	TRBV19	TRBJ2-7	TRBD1	CASRDRGEYEQYF	TGTGCCAGTAGGGACAGGGGGGAGTACGAGCAGTACTTC
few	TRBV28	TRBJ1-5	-	CASSLTAGGNQPQHF	TGTGCCAGCAGTTTAACAGCGGGAGGCAATCAGCCCCAGCATTTT
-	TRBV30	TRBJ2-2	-	CAWNRAGNTGELFF	TGTGCCTGGAACCGGGCGGGAAACACCGGGGAGCTGTTTTTT
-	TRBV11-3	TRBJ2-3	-	CASSLDVSDTQYF	TGTGCCAGCAGCTTAGATGTTTCGGATACGCAGTATTTT
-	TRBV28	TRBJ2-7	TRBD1	CASSGPGQGKAGSIYEQYF	TGTGCCAGCAGTGGACCGGGACAGGGTAAGGCGGGCTCCATCTACGAGCAGTACTTC
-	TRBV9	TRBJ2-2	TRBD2	CASSVPSGSLDTGELFF	TGTGCCAGCAGCGTACCCAGCGGGAGCTTGGACACCGGGGAGCTGTTTTTT
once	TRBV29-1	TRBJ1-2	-	CSVGMGQGLF	TGCAGCGTTGGCATGGGCCAAGGGCTCTTC
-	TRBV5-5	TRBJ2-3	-	CASSLLAYEPDTQYF	TGTGCCAGCAGCTTGCTAGCATATGAGCCGGATACGCAGTATTTT
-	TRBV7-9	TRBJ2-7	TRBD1	CASSLVGQGAYEQYF	TGTGCCAGCAGCTTAGTGGGACAGGGAGCCTACGAGCAGTACTTC
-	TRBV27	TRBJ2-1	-	CASSLSMRESYNEQFF	TGTGCCAGCAGTTTATCCATGCGGGAATCCTACAATGAGCAGTTCTTC
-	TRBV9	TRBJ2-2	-	CASSTSGSTRGDGELFF	TGTGCCAGCAGCACGAGCGGGTCTACCCGCGGGGACGGGGAGCTGTTTTTT
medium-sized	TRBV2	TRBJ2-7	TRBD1	CASRDRGRYEQYF	TGTGCCAGCAGGGACAGGGGTAGGTACGAGCAGTACTTC
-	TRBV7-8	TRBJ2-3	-	CASSLGRPQGDTQYF	TGTGCCAGCAGCTTAGGCCGACCCCAGGGCGATACGCAGTATTTT
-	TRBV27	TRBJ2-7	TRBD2	CASSLAGGRYEQYF	TGTGCCAGCAGTCTAGCGGGAGGGAGGTACGAGCAGTACTTC
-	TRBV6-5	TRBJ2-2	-	CASSATGTGELFF	TGTGCCAGCAGTGCAACGGGCACCGGGGAGCTGTTTTTT
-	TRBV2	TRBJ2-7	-	CASSSLYEQYF	TGTGCCAGCAGTAGCCTCTACGAGCAGTACTTC
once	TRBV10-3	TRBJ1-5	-	CAISNAIGSNQPQHF	TGTGCCATCAGCAACGCGATAGGGAGCAATCAGCCCCAGCATTTT
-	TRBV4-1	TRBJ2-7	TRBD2	CASSRSGDAYEQYF	TGCGCCAGCAGCCGTAGCGGGGACGCCTACGAGCAGTACTTC
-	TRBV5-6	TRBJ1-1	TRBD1	CASSYWTGYHTEAFF	TGTGCCAGCAGCTACTGGACAGGTTATCACACTGAAGCTTTCTTT
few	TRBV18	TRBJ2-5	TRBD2	CASSPRFSLGSGSGQETQYF	TGTGCCAGCTCACCACGATTCTCCCTTGGTAGCGGGAGCGGCCAAGAGACCCAGTACTTC
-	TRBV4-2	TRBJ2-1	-	CASSQEFRNNEQFF	TGTGCCAGCAGCCAAGAATTTAGGAACAATGAGCAGTTCTTC
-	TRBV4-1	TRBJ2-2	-	CASSPEGGGTNTGELFF	TGCGCCAGCAGCCCCGAGGGGGGCGGCACGAACACCGGGGAGCTGTTTTTT
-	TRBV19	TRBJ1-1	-	CASTTGEAFF	TGTGCCAGTACAACAGGGGAAGCTTTCTTT
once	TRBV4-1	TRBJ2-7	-	CASSQGGGAGYEQYF	TGCGCCAGCAGCCAAGGAGGGGGGGCTGGCTACGAGCAGTACTTC
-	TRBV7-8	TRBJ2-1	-	CASTPLTYNEQFF	TGTGCCAGCACCCCTCTAACCTACAATGAGCAGTTCTTC
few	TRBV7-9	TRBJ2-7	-	CASSFPGRDEQYF	TGTGCCAGCAGCTTCCCGGGACGGGACGAGCAGTACTTC
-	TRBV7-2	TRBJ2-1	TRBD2	CASSLPWGGEQFF	TGTGCCAGCAGCTTACCCTGGGGGGGTGAGCAGTTCTTC
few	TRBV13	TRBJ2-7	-	CASSSTGTSSYEQYF	TGTGCCAGCAGCTCAACAGGGACCAGCTCCTACGAGCAGTACTTC
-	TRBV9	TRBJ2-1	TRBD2	CASSPQGLAGNREQFF	TGTGCCAGCAGCCCCCAGGGACTAGCGGGAAATCGTGAGCAGTTCTTC
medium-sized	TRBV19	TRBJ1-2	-	CASSIYGNPYGYTF	TGTGCCAGTAGTATATACGGCAACCCCTATGGCTACACCTTC
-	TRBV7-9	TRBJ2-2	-	CASKEGGNTGELFF	TGTGCCAGCAAGGAAGGGGGGAACACCGGGGAGCTGTTTTTT
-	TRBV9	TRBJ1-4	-	CASSGGHLGNEKLFF	TGTGCCAGCAGCGGAGGCCATTTGGGAAATGAAAAACTGTTTTTT